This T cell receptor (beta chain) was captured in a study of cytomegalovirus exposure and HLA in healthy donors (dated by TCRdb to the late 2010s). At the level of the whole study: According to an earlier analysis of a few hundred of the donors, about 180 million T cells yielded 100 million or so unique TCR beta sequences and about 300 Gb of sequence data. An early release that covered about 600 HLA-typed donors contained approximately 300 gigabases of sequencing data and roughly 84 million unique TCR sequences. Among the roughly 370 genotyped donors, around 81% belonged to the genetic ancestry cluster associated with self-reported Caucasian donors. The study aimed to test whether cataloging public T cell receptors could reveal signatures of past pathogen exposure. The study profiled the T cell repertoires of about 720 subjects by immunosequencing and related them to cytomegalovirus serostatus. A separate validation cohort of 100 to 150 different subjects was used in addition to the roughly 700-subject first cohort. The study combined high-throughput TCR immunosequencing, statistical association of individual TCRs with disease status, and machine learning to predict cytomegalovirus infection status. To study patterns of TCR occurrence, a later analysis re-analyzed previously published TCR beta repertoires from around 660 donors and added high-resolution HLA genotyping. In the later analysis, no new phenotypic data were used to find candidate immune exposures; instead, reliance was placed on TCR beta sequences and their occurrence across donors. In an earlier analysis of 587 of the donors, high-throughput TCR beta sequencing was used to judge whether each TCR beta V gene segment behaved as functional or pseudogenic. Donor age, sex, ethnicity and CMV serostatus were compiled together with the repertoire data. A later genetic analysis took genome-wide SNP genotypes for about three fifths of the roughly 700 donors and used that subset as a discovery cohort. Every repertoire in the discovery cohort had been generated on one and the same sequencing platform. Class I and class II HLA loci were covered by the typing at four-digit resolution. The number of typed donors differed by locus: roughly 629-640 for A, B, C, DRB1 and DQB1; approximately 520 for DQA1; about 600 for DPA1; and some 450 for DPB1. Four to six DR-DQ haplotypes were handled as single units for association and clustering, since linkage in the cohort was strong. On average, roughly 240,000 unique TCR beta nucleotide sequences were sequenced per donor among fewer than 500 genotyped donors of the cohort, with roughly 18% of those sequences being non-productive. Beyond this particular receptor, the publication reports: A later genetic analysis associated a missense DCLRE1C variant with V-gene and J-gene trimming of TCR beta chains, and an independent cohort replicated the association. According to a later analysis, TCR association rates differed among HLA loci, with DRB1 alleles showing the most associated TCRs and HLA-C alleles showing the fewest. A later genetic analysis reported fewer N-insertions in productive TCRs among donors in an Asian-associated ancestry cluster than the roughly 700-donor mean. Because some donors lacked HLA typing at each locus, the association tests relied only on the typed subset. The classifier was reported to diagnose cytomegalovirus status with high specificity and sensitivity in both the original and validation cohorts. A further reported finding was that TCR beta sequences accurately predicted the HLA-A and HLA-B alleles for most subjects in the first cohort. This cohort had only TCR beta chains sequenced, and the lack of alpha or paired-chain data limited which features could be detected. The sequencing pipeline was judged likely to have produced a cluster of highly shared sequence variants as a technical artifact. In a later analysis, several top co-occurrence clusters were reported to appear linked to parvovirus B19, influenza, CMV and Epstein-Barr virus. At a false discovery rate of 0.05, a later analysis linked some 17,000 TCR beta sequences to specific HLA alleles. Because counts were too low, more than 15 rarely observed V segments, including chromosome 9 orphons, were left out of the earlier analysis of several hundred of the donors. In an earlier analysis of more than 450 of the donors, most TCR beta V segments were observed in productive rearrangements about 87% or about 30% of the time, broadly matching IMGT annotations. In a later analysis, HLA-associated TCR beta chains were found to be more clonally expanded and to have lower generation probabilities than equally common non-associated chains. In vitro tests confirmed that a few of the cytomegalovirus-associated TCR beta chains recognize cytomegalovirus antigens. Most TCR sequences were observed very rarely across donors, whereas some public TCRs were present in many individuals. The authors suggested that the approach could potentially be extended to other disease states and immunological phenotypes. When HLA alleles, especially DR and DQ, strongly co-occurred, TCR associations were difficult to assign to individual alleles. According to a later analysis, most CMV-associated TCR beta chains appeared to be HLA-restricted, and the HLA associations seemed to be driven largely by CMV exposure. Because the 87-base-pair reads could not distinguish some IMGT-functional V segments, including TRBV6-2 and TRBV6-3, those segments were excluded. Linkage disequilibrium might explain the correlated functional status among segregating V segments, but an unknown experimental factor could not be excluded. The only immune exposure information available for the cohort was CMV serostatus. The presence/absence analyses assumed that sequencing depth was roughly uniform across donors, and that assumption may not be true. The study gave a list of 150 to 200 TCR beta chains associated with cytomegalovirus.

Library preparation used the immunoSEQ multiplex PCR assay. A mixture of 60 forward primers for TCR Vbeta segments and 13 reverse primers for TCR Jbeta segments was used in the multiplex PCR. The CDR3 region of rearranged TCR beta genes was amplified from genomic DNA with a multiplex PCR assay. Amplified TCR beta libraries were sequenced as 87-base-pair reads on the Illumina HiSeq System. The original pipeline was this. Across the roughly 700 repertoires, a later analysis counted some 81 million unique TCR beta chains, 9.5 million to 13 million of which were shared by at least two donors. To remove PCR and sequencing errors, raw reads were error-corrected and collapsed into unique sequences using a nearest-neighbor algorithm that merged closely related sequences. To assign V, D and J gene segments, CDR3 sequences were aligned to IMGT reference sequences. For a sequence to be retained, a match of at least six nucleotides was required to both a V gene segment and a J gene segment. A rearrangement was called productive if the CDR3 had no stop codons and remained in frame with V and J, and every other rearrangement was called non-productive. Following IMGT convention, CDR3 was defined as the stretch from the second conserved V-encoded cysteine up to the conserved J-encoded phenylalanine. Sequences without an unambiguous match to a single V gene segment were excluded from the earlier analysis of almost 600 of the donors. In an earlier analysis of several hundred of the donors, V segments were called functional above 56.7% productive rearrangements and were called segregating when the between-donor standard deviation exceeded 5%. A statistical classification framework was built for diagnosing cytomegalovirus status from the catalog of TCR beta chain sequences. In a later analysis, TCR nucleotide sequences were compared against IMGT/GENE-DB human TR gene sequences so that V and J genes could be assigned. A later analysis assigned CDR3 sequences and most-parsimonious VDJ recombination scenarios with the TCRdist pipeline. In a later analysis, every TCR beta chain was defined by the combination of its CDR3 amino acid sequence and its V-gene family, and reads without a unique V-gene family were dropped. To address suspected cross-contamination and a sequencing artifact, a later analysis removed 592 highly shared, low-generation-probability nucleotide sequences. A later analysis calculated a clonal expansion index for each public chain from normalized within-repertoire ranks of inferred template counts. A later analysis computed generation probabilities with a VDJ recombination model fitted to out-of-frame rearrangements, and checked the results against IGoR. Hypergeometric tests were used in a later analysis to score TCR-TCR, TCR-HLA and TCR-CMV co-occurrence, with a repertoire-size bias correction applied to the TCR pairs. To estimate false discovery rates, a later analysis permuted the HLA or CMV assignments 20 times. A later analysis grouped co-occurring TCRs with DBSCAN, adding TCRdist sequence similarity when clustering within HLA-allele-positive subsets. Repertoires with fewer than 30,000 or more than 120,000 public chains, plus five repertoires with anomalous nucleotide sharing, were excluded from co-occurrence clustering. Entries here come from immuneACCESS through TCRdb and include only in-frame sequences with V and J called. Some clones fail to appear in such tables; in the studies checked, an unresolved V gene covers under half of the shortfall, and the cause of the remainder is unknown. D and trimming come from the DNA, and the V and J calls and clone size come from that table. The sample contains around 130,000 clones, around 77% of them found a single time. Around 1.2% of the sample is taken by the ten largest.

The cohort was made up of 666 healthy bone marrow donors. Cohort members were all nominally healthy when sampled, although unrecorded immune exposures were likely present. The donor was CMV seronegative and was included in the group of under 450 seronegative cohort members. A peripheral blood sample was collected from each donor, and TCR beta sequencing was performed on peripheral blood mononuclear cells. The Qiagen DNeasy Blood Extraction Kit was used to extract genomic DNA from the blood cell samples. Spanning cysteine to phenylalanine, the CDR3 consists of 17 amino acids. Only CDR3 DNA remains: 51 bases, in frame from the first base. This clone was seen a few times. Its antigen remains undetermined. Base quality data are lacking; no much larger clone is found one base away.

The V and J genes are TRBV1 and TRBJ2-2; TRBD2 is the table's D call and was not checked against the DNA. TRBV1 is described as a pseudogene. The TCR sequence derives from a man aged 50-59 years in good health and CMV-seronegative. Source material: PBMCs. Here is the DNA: TGCACCAGCAGCCAAGATCTCACCTACCGTAACACCGGGGAGCTGTTTTTT. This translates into CTSSQDLTYRNTGELFF.